The clone carrying this T cell receptor delta chain was seen more than once but under ten times. One end of the junction varies from germline; a read error may be responsible. The CDR3 length is 20 residues. The germline CDR1 and CDR2 sequences are GEAIGNYY and EKD. TCRdb fed the RT-PCR reads to CATT. The sample records over a thousand delta-chain clones, more than 5.5% being singletons. The entry originates in a study of gamma-delta T cells after stem cell transplantation. The TCR comes from a human donor. It is not recorded whose cells these are; they may come from a transplant donor. Sequenced: gamma-delta T cells. The chain uses TRDV2 and TRDJ1, with a weak D call TRDD2 (6 bases). The CDR3 DNA reads TGTGCCTGTGACACCGTTTCTCGAGGTGTGGTTCCCTCCTACACCGATACACTCATCTTT. Translated, it gives CACDTVSRGVVPSYTDTLIF.